The rows below give T cell receptor beta chains drawn from one sample of a study of cytomegalovirus exposure and HLA in healthy donors. Method: immunoSEQ multiplex PCR; TCRdb's copy keeps in-frame clones and lacks some. Of under 200,000 clones in the sample, 70% to 85% were seen once. The sample comprised PBMCs. These receptors were obtained from a woman aged 25 to 39 in good health and CMV-seropositive. Both conserved end residues are part of each CDR3. A D gene is named only where the DNA matches it firmly. Clone size is not always given. Where it is, it says once, few, many or a class for expanded clones.

TRBV5-4	TRBJ1-2	-	-	TGTGCCAGCAGCCTAGGGGTAAACTATGGCTACACCTTC	CASSLGVNYGYTF
TRBV10-2	TRBJ1-1	-	-	TGCGCCAGCAGGTCTTGGGGGACACTGAACACTGAAGCTTTCTTT	CASRSWGTLNTEAFF
TRBV6-6	TRBJ2-7	-	-	TGTGCCAGCAGTTACTCGATAACTAACTACGAGCAGTACTTC	CASSYSITNYEQYF
TRBV9	TRBJ1-2	-	-	TGTGCCAGCAGCGTACAGGGAGGGGGGTTCACCTTC	CASSVQGGGFTF
TRBV4-2	TRBJ1-2	-	few	TGTGCCAGCAGCCAAGTACAGGGCCTTAACTATGGCTACACCTTC	CASSQVQGLNYGYTF
TRBV11-2	TRBJ1-1	-	-	TGTGCCAGCAGTACAGATGAAGCTTTCTTT	CASSTDEAFF
TRBV20-1	TRBJ2-7	-	-	TGCAGTGCATTACAGGGTTCCGAGCAGTACTTC	CSALQGSEQYF
TRBV4-2	TRBJ1-2	TRBD1	-	TGTGCCAGCAGCCATGGTGACAGGGCTTCTAACTATGGCTACACCTTC	CASSHGDRASNYGYTF
TRBV27	TRBJ2-5	-	-	TGTGCCAGCAGTTTATTACGGGGGGCCCCCCAAGAGACCCAGTACTTC	CASSLLRGAPQETQYF
TRBV9	TRBJ1-1	-	-	TGTGCCAGCAGCCCCGTAGCCGGTGGAGCTTTCTTT	CASSPVAGGAFF
TRBV18	TRBJ2-6	-	-	TGTGCCAGCTCACCACAGTCCGGGAAGAGCTCTGGGGCCAACGTCCTGACTTTC	CASSPQSGKSSGANVLTF
TRBV7-8	TRBJ1-1	TRBD1	-	TGTGCCAGCAGCTTAGACAGGGGACGTGGCACTGAAGCTTTCTTT	CASSLDRGRGTEAFF
TRBV5-1	TRBJ2-1	TRBD2	-	TGCGCCAGCAGCTTGCACCTTAGCGGGAGCTCCTACAATGAGCAGTTCTTC	CASSLHLSGSSYNEQFF
TRBV6-5	TRBJ2-2	-	-	TGTGCCAGCAGCCACAGGGTTGTAACCGGGGAGCTGTTTTTT	CASSHRVVTGELFF
TRBV25-1	TRBJ1-2	-	once	TGTGCCAGCTACCCCCGAGACAACGGGGACTATGGCTACACCTTC	CASYPRDNGDYGYTF
TRBV29-1	TRBJ2-5	-	-	TGCAGCGTTAGGGACTTGGCGGAGACCCAGTACTTC	CSVRDLAETQYF
TRBV5-1	TRBJ2-5	TRBD1	-	TGCGCCAGCAGCCAAGGACAGGGACAAGAGACCCAGTACTTC	CASSQGQGQETQYF
TRBV2	TRBJ2-7	-	-	TGTGCCAGCAGTGCACAGGGCTATGAGCAGTACTTC	CASSAQGYEQYF
TRBV5-1	TRBJ2-3	-	-	TGCGCCAGCAGCTTGGCCCAGTTCACAGATACGCAGTATTTT	CASSLAQFTDTQYF
TRBV18	TRBJ1-6	-	-	TGTGCCAGCTCACCCACGGGAGGCAATTCACCCCTCCACTTT	CASSPTGGNSPLHF
TRBV2	TRBJ2-1	-	-	TGTGCCAGCGACTCTAACTCCTACAATGAGCAGTTCTTC	CASDSNSYNEQFF
TRBV12-5	TRBJ1-5	TRBD1	-	TGTGCTAGTGGCCGTTCCGGGACAGGGGGTAAGAATCAGCCCCAGCATTTT	CASGRSGTGGKNQPQHF
TRBV7-6	TRBJ1-1	TRBD1	-	TGTGCCAGCAGCCCGACAGGGGTCACTGAAGCTTTCTTT	CASSPTGVTEAFF
TRBV29-1	TRBJ1-5	-	-	TGCAGCGCTGTACCGGGACAAGAAGGTAGCAATCAGCCCCAGCATTTT	CSAVPGQEGSNQPQHF
TRBV4-3	TRBJ2-2	TRBD2	-	TGCGCCAGCAGCCAAAGACTAGCGGGACTGAACACCGGGGAGCTGTTTTTT	CASSQRLAGLNTGELFF
TRBV19	TRBJ2-1	TRBD2	-	TGTGCCAGTAGTATGACTAGCGGGGGGAATGAGCAGTTCTTC	CASSMTSGGNEQFF
TRBV19	TRBJ1-1	-	-	TGTGCCAGTAGATCGGACAGTTACACTGAAGCTTTCTTT	CASRSDSYTEAFF
TRBV13	TRBJ2-6	-	few	TGTGCCAGCAGCCCGCCCCACTGGTCTGGGGCCAACGTCCTGACTTTC	CASSPPHWSGANVLTF
TRBV4-1	TRBJ2-2	TRBD1	-	TGCGCCAGCAGCCACAGACAGGGGGCTTCGGACCACACCGGGGAGCTGTTTTTT	CASSHRQGASDHTGELFF
TRBV6-7	TRBJ2-7	-	-	TGTGCCAGTACCCGGCAGGACTACGAGCAGTACTTC	CASTRQDYEQYF
TRBV7-9	TRBJ2-1	-	-	TGTGCCAGCAGCCCCTGGGTGGGGCTCCAGTTCTTC	CASSPWVGLQFF
TRBV12-5	TRBJ2-7	TRBD1	-	TGTGCTAGTGGTTTGGTACTTCGACAGGGGGCGGGTGAGCAGTACTTC	CASGLVLRQGAGEQYF
TRBV6-6	TRBJ1-5	-	few	TGTGCCAGCAGTCACAATAATCAGCCCCAGCATTTT	CASSHNNQPQHF
TRBV5-6	TRBJ1-6	-	-	TGTGCCAGCAGCTTGATGGGGGGAGGAGGTAATTCACCCCTCCACTTT	CASSLMGGGGNSPLHF
TRBV18	TRBJ2-1	TRBD1	-	TGTGCCAGCTCACCAGTACCGGGACAGGGTAGCGATGAGCAGTTCTTC	CASSPVPGQGSDEQFF
TRBV9	TRBJ2-2	TRBD2	-	TGTGCCAGCAGCCCGACTAGCGGATCCACCGGGGAGCTGTTTTTT	CASSPTSGSTGELFF
TRBV5-4	TRBJ1-2	-	once	TGTACCAGCAGCTTGAACAGGGTACGTGGCTACACCTTC	CTSSLNRVRGYTF
TRBV18	TRBJ1-6	-	-	TGTGCCAGCTCAGGAGTCGGGGGGCCCAACAATTCACCCCTCCACTTT	CASSGVGGPNNSPLHF
TRBV9	TRBJ2-2	TRBD2	-	TGTGCCAGCAGCGCTAGCGGGAGGGGGGGGGAGAGGACCGGGGAGCTGTTTTTT	CASSASGRGGERTGELFF
TRBV2	TRBJ2-1	-	few	TGTGCCAGCAGACAAGGAGCCGGCAATGAGCAGTTCTTC	CASRQGAGNEQFF
TRBV19	TRBJ1-6	TRBD1	-	TGTGCCAGTAGTAGCCGGACCGGGACAGGGGATTCACCCCTCCACTTT	CASSSRTGTGDSPLHF
TRBV7-6	TRBJ2-2	TRBD1	-	TGTGCCAGCAGCCCCCGGGACAGGGGCACCGGGGAGCTGTTTTTT	CASSPRDRGTGELFF
TRBV6-5	TRBJ1-6	-	few	TGTGCCAGCAGGAACATCGGGGTAGGCAATTCACCCCTCCACTTT	CASRNIGVGNSPLHF
TRBV5-4	TRBJ2-7	-	few	TGTGCCAGCAGCCCCCCTTCGAGTTACGAGCAGTACTTC	CASSPPSSYEQYF
TRBV19	TRBJ2-7	TRBD2	-	TGTGCCAGTAGTGTATACCTAGCGGGAGCGAGTAGGGTGTACTTC	CASSVYLAGASRVYF
TRBV25-1	TRBJ1-5	-	-	TGTGCCAGCAGTGATTCGGTCCCAGGTTCAAATCAGCCCCAGCATTTT	CASSDSVPGSNQPQHF
TRBV7-6	TRBJ2-3	-	once	TGTGCCAGCAGCCTATTGGCAGATACGCAGTATTTT	CASSLLADTQYF
TRBV5-1	TRBJ2-7	-	-	TGCGCCAGCAGCCCCGGAACAGTCTACTACGAGCAGTACTTC	CASSPGTVYYEQYF
TRBV7-2	TRBJ2-1	TRBD2	-	TGTGCCAGCAGCTTAGCTGAGACTAGCGGCTGGTTCTTC	CASSLAETSGWFF
TRBV18	TRBJ1-3	TRBD1	-	TGTGCCAGCTCACCACGTTCAGGGGGCCTTTCTGGAAACACCATATATTTT	CASSPRSGGLSGNTIYF
TRBV10-3	TRBJ2-1	TRBD2	-	TGTGCCATCAGTAGAATTACGGGACTAGCGGGATATGAGCAGTTCTTC	CAISRITGLAGYEQFF
TRBV18	TRBJ1-2	-	few	TGTGCCAGCTCACCAACGGAGGGTCTGGGTGGCTACACCTTC	CASSPTEGLGGYTF
TRBV6-1	TRBJ2-6	-	-	TGTGCCAGCAAAAGTGTTAGCTCTGGGGCCAACGTCCTGACTTTC	CASKSVSSGANVLTF
TRBV21-1	TRBJ2-1	-	once	TGTGCCCCCCATAGCGGGAGGGCCGCTAATGAGCAGTTCTTC	CAPHSGRAANEQFF
TRBV2	TRBJ2-7	TRBD1	-	TGTGCCAGCGGGGACAGGGGAGGTTACGAGCAGTACTTC	CASGDRGGYEQYF